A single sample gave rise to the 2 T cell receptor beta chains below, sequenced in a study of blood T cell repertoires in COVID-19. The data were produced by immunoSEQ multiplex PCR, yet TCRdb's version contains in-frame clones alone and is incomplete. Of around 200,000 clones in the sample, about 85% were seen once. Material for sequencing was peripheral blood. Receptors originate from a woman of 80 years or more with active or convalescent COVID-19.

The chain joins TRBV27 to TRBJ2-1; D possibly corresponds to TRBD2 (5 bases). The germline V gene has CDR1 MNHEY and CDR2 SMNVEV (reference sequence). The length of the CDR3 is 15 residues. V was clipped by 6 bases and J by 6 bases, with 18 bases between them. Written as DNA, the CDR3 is TGTGCCAGCAGAGTCGGACTGGGTTGGAGCAATGAGCAGTTCTTC. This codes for CASRVGLGWSNEQFF.

The CDR3 coding sequence is TGTGCCAGCAGTTACTCCGAAAAACAGGGGAGCACTGAAGCTTTCTTT. This gives the protein CASSYSEKQGSTEAFF. The V call is TRBV6-5, the J call TRBJ1-1; 7 bases are a match to TRBD1. V lost 0 bases and J lost 4; bases outside the gene matches: 8. This CDR3 has 16 amino acids. Germline V gene data show CDR1 as MNHEY and CDR2 as SVGAGI.